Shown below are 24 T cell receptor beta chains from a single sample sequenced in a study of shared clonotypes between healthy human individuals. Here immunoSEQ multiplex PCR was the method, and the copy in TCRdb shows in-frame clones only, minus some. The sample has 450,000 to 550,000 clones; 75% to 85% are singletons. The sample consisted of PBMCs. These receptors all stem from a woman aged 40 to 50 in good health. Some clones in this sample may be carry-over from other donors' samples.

CDR3 coding DNA: TGTGCCAGCAGCTTATTTCGAGAGACCCAGTACTTC. Its translation is CASSLFRETQYF. The J gene is TRBJ2-5, the V gene TRBV7-9; D not certain. V lost 2 bases and J 4 bases, leaving 5 bases between the germline ends. CDR1 is SEHNR, CDR2 FQNEAQ, per germline (reference sequence). This CDR3 is 12 amino acids long.

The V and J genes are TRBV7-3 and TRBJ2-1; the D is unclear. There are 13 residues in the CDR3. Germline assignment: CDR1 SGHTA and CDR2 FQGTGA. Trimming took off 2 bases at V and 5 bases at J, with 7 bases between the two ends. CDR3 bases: TGTGCCAGCAGCTTAGGGATCAACAATGAGCAGTTCTTC. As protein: CASSLGINNEQFF.

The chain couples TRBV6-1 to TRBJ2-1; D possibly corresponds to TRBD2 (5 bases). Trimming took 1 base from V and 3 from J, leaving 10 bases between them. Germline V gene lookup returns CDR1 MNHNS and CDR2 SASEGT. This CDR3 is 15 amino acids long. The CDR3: CASSEVAGGYNEQFF. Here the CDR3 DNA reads TGTGCCAGCAGTGAAGTGGCGGGTGGCTACAATGAGCAGTTCTTC.

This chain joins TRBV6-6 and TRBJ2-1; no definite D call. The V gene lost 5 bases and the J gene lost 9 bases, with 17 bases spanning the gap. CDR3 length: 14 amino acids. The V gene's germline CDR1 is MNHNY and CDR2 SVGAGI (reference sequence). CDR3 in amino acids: CASSARAQSGEQFF. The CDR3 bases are TGTGCCAGCAGTGCCCGGGCTCAGTCAGGTGAGCAGTTCTTC.

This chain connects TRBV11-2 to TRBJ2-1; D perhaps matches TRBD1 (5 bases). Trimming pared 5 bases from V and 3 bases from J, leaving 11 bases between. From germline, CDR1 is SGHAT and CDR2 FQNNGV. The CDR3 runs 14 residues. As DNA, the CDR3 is TGTGCCAGCAGCCCCGACAGAATCTACAATGAGCAGTTCTTC. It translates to CASSPDRIYNEQFF.

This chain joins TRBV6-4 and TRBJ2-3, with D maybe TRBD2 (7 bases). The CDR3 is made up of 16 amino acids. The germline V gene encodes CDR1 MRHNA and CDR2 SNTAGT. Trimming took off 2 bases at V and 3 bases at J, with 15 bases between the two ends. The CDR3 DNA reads TGTGCCAGCAGTGACACAGCGGAGGGGGGGACAGATACGCAGTATTTT. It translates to CASSDTAEGGTDTQYF.

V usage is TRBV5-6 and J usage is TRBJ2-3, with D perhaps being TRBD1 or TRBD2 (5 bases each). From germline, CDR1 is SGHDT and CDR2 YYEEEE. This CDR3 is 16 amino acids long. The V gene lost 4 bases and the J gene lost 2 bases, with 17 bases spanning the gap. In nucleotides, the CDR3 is TGTGCCAGCAGCCCGTACCGGGGCCCCTACACAGATACGCAGTATTTT. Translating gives CASSPYRGPYTDTQYF.

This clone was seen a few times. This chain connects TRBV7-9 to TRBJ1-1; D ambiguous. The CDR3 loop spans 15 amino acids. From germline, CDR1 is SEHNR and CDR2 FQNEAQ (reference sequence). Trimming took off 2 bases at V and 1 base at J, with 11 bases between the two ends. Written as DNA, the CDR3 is TGTGCCAGCAGCTTATGGTCAGTCAGGAACACTGAAGCTTTCTTT. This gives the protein CASSLWSVRNTEAFF. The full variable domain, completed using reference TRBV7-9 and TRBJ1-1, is DTGVSQNPRHKITKRGQNVTFRCDPISEHNRLYWYRQTLGQGPEFLTYFQNEAQLEKSRLLSDRFSAERPKGSFSTLEIQRTEQGDSAMYLCASSLWSVRNTEAFFGQGTRLTVV.

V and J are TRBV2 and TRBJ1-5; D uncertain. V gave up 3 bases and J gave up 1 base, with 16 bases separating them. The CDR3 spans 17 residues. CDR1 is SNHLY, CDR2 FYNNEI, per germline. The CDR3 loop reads CASSESVRVGSNQPQHF. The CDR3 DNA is TGTGCCAGCAGTGAGTCCGTCAGAGTGGGAAGCAATCAGCCCCAGCATTTT.

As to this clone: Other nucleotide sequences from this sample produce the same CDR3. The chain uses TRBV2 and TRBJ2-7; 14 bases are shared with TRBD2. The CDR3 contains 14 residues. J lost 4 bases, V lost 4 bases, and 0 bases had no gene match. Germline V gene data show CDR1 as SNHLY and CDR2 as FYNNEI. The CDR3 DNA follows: TGTGCCAGCAGTGGGACTAGCGGGAGGTACGAGCAGTACTTC. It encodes CASSGTSGRYEQYF.

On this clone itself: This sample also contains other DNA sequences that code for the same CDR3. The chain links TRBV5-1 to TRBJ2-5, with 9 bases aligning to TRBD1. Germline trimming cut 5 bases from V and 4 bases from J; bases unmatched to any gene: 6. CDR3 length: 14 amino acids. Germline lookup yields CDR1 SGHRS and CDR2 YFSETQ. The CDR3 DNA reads TGCGCCAGCAGTTCACGACAGGGGGGAGAGACCCAGTACTTC. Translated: CASSSRQGGETQYF. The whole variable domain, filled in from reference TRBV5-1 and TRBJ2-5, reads KAGVTQTPRYLIKTRGQQVTLSCSPISGHRSVSWYQQTPGQGLQFLFEYFSETQRNKGNFPGRFSGRQFSNSRSEMNVSTLELGDSALYLCASSSRQGGETQYFGPGTRLLVL.

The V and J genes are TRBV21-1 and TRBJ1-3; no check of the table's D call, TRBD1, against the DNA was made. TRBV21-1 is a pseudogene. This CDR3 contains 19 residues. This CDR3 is CASSNGRPARTGEGNTIYF. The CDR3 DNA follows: TGTGCCAGCAGCAACGGTAGACCCGCCCGGACAGGGGAGGGAAACACCATATATTTT.

The CDR3 nucleotides read TGTGCCATCAGTGAAGGTGACAGGGGTAGGGGCTACACCTTC. Encoded protein: CAISEGDRGRGYTF. This chain connects TRBV10-3 to TRBJ1-2, with TRBD1 matching 8 bases. The V segment lost 3 bases and the J segment 8 bases; nucleotides outside the gene matches: 8. The CDR3 runs 14 residues. The germline gives CDR1 ENHRY, CDR2 SYGVKD.

The CDR3, as DNA: TGTGCCACCAGCCCGGGACTAGCGAATGAGCAGTTCTTC. This encodes CATSPGLANEQFF. The chain has TRBV15 and TRBJ2-1, with 10 bases aligning to TRBD2. The J segment lost 7 bases and the V segment lost 5 bases, leaving 2 bases of the junction unmatched. The CDR3 extends over 13 amino acids. Germline-derived CDR1 and CDR2 are LNHNV and YYDKDF (reference sequence).

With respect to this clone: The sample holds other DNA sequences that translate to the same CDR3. As DNA, the CDR3 is TGCGCCAGCAGCTTGGGCAGCTCTGGAAACACCATATATTTT. Translating gives CASSLGSSGNTIYF. The chain links TRBV5-1 to TRBJ1-3, with D unclear. Trimming cost V 0 bases and J 0 bases, with 4 bases left between them. This CDR3 is built from 14 residues. CDR1 is SGHRS and CDR2 is YFSETQ in the germline V gene.

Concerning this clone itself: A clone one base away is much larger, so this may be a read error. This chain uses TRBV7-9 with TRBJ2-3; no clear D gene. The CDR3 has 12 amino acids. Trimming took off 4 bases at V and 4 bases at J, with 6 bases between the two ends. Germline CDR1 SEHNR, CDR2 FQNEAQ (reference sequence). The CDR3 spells CASSSSSDTQYF. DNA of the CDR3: TGTGCCAGCAGCTCGTCTTCAGATACGCAGTATTTT.

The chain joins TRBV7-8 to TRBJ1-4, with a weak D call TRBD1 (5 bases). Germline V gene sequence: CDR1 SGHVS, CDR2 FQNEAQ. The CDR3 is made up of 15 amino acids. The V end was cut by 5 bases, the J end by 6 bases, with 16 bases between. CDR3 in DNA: TGTGCCAGCAGCCTCCGTCAGGGTCGGGATGAAAAACTGTTTTTT. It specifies CASSLRQGRDEKLFF. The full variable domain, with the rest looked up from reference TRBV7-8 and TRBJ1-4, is GAGVSQSPRYKVAKRGQDVALRCDPISGHVSLFWYQQALGQGPEFLTYFQNEAQLDKSGLPSDRFFAERPEGSVSTLKIQRTQQEDSAVYLCASSLRQGRDEKLFFGSGTQLSVL.

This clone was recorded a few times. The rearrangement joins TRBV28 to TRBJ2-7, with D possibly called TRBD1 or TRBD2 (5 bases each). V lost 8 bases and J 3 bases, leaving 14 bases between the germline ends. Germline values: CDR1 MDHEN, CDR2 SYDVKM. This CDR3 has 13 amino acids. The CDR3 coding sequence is TGTGCCAGCGGACTGATACAGGACTACGAGCAGTACTTC. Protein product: CASGLIQDYEQYF.

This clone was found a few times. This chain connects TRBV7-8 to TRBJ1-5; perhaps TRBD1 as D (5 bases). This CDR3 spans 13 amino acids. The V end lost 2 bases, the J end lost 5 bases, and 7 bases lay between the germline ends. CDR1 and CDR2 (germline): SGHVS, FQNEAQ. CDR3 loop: CASSLSGYQPQHF. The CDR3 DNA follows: TGTGCCAGCAGCTTATCAGGGTATCAGCCCCAGCATTTT. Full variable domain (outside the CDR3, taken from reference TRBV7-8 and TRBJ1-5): GAGVSQSPRYKVAKRGQDVALRCDPISGHVSLFWYQQALGQGPEFLTYFQNEAQLDKSGLPSDRFFAERPEGSVSTLKIQRTQQEDSAVYLCASSLSGYQPQHFGDGTRLSIL.

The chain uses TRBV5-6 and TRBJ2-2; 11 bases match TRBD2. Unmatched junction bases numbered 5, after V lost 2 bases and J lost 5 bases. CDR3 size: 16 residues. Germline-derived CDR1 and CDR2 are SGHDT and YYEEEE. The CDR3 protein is CASSLTSGSLTGELFF. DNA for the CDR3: TGTGCCAGCAGCTTAACTAGCGGGAGTTTAACCGGGGAGCTGTTTTTT. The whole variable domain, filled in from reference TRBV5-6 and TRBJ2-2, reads DAGVTQSPTHLIKTRGQQVTLRCSPKSGHDTVSWYQQALGQGPQFIFQYYEEEERQRGNFPDRFSGHQFPNYSSELNVNALLLGDSALYLCASSLTSGSLTGELFFGEGSRLTVL.

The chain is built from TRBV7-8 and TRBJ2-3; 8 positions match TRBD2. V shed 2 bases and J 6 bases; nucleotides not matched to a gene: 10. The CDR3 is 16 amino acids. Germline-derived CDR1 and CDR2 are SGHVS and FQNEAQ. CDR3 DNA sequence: TGTGCCAGCAGCTTATGGGGGCGGACTAGCTCGGATACGCAGTATTTT. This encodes CASSLWGRTSSDTQYF. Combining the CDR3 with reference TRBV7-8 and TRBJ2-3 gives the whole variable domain GAGVSQSPRYKVAKRGQDVALRCDPISGHVSLFWYQQALGQGPEFLTYFQNEAQLDKSGLPSDRFFAERPEGSVSTLKIQRTQQEDSAVYLCASSLWGRTSSDTQYFGPGTRLTVL.

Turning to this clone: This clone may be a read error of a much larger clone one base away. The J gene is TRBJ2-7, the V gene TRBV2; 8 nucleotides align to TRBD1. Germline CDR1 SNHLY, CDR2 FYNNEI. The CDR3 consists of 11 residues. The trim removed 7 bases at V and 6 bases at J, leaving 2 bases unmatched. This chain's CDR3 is CASTQGAEQYF. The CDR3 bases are TGTGCCAGCACCCAGGGGGCCGAGCAGTACTTC.

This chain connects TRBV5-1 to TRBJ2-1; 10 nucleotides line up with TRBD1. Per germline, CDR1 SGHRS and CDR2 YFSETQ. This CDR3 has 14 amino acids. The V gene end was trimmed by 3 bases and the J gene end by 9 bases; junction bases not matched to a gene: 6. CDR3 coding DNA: TGCGCCAGCAGCTGGGGGACAGGGGATAGTGAGCAGTTCTTC. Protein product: CASSWGTGDSEQFF. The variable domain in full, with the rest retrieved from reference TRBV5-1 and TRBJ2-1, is KAGVTQTPRYLIKTRGQQVTLSCSPISGHRSVSWYQQTPGQGLQFLFEYFSETQRNKGNFPGRFSGRQFSNSRSEMNVSTLELGDSALYLCASSWGTGDSEQFFGPGTRLTVL.

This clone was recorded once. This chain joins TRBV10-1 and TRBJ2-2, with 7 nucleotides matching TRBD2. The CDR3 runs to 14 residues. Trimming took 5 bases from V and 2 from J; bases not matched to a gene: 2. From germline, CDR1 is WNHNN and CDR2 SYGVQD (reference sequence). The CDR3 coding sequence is TGCGCCAGCAGTCCTAGCGGAAACACCGGGGAGCTGTTTTTT. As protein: CASSPSGNTGELFF.